This T cell receptor beta chain is from a study of prognosis after radiotherapy for stage I lung cancer. Study context: Of the enrolled patients, fourteen had newly diagnosed primary stage I lung tumors, while several had oligometastatic NSCLC following surgical resection of the primary tumor. General study results and limits: Tumor specificity was not determined for the expanded TCR clones. Reduced Shannon entropy following stereotactic body radiation therapy was recorded in patients who developed distant metastases.

A note on this clonotype: Antigen: not known.

From germline, CDR1 is MNHNS and CDR2 SASEGT. V was cut by 6 bases and J by 7 bases, with 13 bases left in between. The CDR3 has 13 amino acids. Genomic DNA was the source, and TCR beta CDR3 was amplified from it by two-round multiplex PCR. Initially, in first-round PCR, primers specific to each TRBV and TRBJ gene were used. In TCRdb, the multiplex PCR reads were re-called with MiXCR into one record per CDR3 protein. The data show approximately 30,000 distinct CDR3 sequences, around 40% seen once. The starting material was PBMCs, obtained before or after stereotactic body radiation therapy (not recorded which). This chain joins TRBV6-1 and TRBJ1-5, with D unresolved. This TCR was sampled from a donor aged 50 or older with non-small cell lung cancer. CDR3 coding DNA: TGTGCCAGCAGCAGAGAAATAGGGCAGCCCCAGCATTTT. The encoded protein is CASSREIGQPQHF.